These T cell receptor beta chains were read from a single sample in a study of beta chain features in type 1 diabetes. Using immunoSEQ multiplex PCR, the repertoire was profiled, and TCRdb retains in-frame clones only, with some absent. The data hold 250,000 or so clones, with 20% observed a single time. Input material: naive CD4+ T cells from blood. These receptors all come from a woman between 40 and 50 years old with type 1 diabetes. The CDR3 runs from the conserved cysteine through the conserved F or W. The D gene is left open where the match is weak. The listing skips clone size in some rows; elsewhere it reads once, few, many or a size class.

>TRBD1|TRBV5-1|few|TRBJ1-5
TGCGCCAGCAGCTTGGAGGGACAGACCAATCAGCCCCAGCATTTT
CASSLEGQTNQPQHF
>.|TRBV15|.|TRBJ2-5
TGTGCCACCAGCAGAGATAGAGGGTTGGAGACCCAGTACTTC
CATSRDRGLETQYF
>.|TRBV5-1|.|TRBJ1-5
TGCGCCAGCAGCTTGTTCAACGGTCAGCCCCAGCATTTT
CASSLFNGQPQHF
>.|TRBV5-1|.|TRBJ2-5
TGCGCCAGCAGCTTGGCTGCAGGAACTCAAGAGACCCAGTACTTC
CASSLAAGTQETQYF
>TRBD1|TRBV25-1|few|TRBJ2-7
TGTGCCAGCAGTGAAGGGACAGGGGCCTACGAGCAGTACTTC
CASSEGTGAYEQYF
>.|TRBV7-3|.|TRBJ2-3
TGTGCCAGCAGCCCCCGCCGTGGTGGAGCTAGCACAGATACGCAGTATTTT
CASSPRRGGASTDTQYF
>.|TRBV7-2|.|TRBJ2-4
TGTGCCAGCAGCCGGGATGAAAACATTCAGTACTTC
CASSRDENIQYF
>.|TRBV4-3|.|TRBJ2-1
TGCGCCAGCAGCCAAGGGAGCTCCTACAATGAGCAGTTCTTC
CASSQGSSYNEQFF
>.|TRBV5-1|few|TRBJ2-1
TGCGCCAGCAGCTGGGAAGGACTGGTAAGGCAGTTCTTC
CASSWEGLVRQFF
>.|TRBV28|few|TRBJ1-5
TGTGCCAGCTCGCAGGGTGGGAATCAGCCCCAGCATTTT
CASSQGGNQPQHF
>.|TRBV30|.|TRBJ1-5
TGTGCCTGGACTGGACAGAGAGATCAGCCCCAGCATTTT
CAWTGQRDQPQHF
>TRBD2|TRBV5-1|few|TRBJ2-2
TGCGCCAGCTCTCCCGGGACTAGGAGTGGCGCCGGGGAGCTGTTTTTT
CASSPGTRSGAGELFF
>.|TRBV9|few|TRBJ2-5
TGTGCCAGCAGCGTAGTGGGGGGGAGGGGGAAAGAGACCCAGTACTTC
CASSVVGGRGKETQYF
>.|TRBV7-2|.|TRBJ2-4
TGTGCCAGCAGCCGCAGGGGCGCCTTAAACATTCAGTACTTC
CASSRRGALNIQYF
>.|TRBV30|.|TRBJ1-1
TGTGCCTGGAGTAATATGAACACTGAAGCTTTCTTT
CAWSNMNTEAFF
>TRBD1|TRBV29-1|.|TRBJ1-2
TGCAGCGTCGCGGGACAGGGGAACTATGGCTACACCTTC
CSVAGQGNYGYTF
>TRBD1|TRBV19|few|TRBJ2-7
TGTGCCAGTACCCCCGCTTCGGGACAGGGGGGTAGCTACGAGCAGTACTTC
CASTPASGQGGSYEQYF
>TRBD1|TRBV18|.|TRBJ1-5
TGTGCCAGCTCGTCAGGACAGGGGGGTCAGCCCCAGCATTTT
CASSSGQGGQPQHF
>.|TRBV28|.|TRBJ1-2
TGTGCCAGCAGCTTTGGCGGAGAATATGGCTACACCTTC
CASSFGGEYGYTF
>.|TRBV6-5|.|TRBJ1-2
TGTGCCAGCAGTTATGACAGCTCGTATGGCTACACCTTC
CASSYDSSYGYTF
>.|TRBV7-2|.|TRBJ2-7
TGTGCCAGCAGCGACATGCTCTCCTACGAGCAGTACTTC
CASSDMLSYEQYF
>.|TRBV29-1|few|TRBJ2-1
TGCAGCGTTGGTAGGGGGGGGCCGTTAGTTGAGCAGTTCTTC
CSVGRGGPLVEQFF
>TRBD2|TRBV9|few|TRBJ2-3
TGTGCCAGCAGCGCCTCTAGCGGAGGGTTGGATACGCAGTATTTT
CASSASSGGLDTQYF
>.|TRBV28|.|TRBJ1-1
TGTGCCAGCACCGTAGGGGGAGGGACTGAAGCTTTCTTT
CASTVGGGTEAFF
>.|TRBV11-2|few|TRBJ2-2
TGTGCCAGCAGCCGGATACAGGGGAACACCGGGGAGCTGTTTTTT
CASSRIQGNTGELFF
>TRBD2|TRBV4-3|.|TRBJ2-5
TGCGCCAGCAGCTGGCGGGGGGACCGCCAAGAGACCCAGTACTTC
CASSWRGDRQETQYF
>TRBD1|TRBV25-1|.|TRBJ1-2
TGTGCCAGCAGTGGACAGGGATTCTCTTTGTATGGCTACACCTTC
CASSGQGFSLYGYTF
>.|TRBV4-3|.|TRBJ2-1
TGCGCCAGCAGCCAAGAAGGACAGCTCGGGAATGAGCAGTTCTTC
CASSQEGQLGNEQFF
>.|TRBV6-5|.|TRBJ2-7
TGTGCCAGCAGTTACTCGACGGGAGCTCAAAACGAGCAGTACTTC
CASSYSTGAQNEQYF
>TRBD1|TRBV4-2|.|TRBJ1-2
TGTGCCAGCAGCCAAGGGGACAGGGAAGGTCACACCTTC
CASSQGDREGHTF
>.|TRBV15|few|TRBJ2-3
TGTGCCACCAGCAGCAGGCTGTTTACAGATACGCAGTATTTT
CATSSRLFTDTQYF
>TRBD1|TRBV7-8|.|TRBJ1-2
TGTGCCAGCAGCTTAGGACAGGGTATAGGCTACACCTTC
CASSLGQGIGYTF
>.|TRBV18|.|TRBJ2-3
TGTGCCAGCTCAGCGAACCTACAGGGAAACACAGATACGCAGTATTTT
CASSANLQGNTDTQYF
>.|TRBV5-1|few|TRBJ2-1
TGCGCCAGCAGCTTGGAGGACAACTCCTACAATGAGCAGTTCTTC
CASSLEDNSYNEQFF
>TRBD2|TRBV4-2|.|TRBJ2-1
TGTGCCAGCAGCCAGCCCTTTGGTAGCGGGAGAGAGCAGTTCTTC
CASSQPFGSGREQFF
>.|TRBV11-3|few|TRBJ2-5
TGTGCCAGCAGCTCACGGGGAGAGACCCAGTACTTC
CASSSRGETQYF